The 29 T cell receptor beta chains below all came from one sample that was sequenced in a study of beta chain features in type 1 diabetes. Their specific antigens are unknown. The isolated RNA, all of it, was reverse transcribed, so expressed TCRB transcripts were what got sequenced. TCRdb keeps only in-frame clones here, not all; method: immunoSEQ multiplex PCR. The data show over 100,000 clones, over 15% seen once. Regarding the study as a whole: Shorter TCRB CDR3s, moderately but significantly so, were found in Type 1 diabetes patients in all four CD4+ subsets.

The specimen sequenced was central memory CD4+ T cells from blood. The receptors here all came from a man aged 30 to 39 with type 1 diabetes.

The chain joins TRBV28 to TRBJ2-1, with D possibly called TRBD1 or TRBD2 (5 bases each). Trimming left V 6 bases short and J 12 bases short, with 21 bases between. This CDR3 comprises 14 residues. The germline CDR1 and CDR2 sequences are MDHEN and SYDVKM. As DNA, the CDR3 is TGTGCCAGCAGCAACCCGGTGAGGGATAGGGGGCAGTTCTTC. It codes for CASSNPVRDRGQFF.

The CDR3 region is CASSKHRVCHGYTF. The DNA of the CDR3 is TGTGCCAGCAGCAAGCACAGGGTCTGCCATGGCTACACCTTC. V usage is TRBV9 and J usage is TRBJ1-2; possible D gene TRBD1, 6 bases. The CDR3 consists of 14 residues. V was pared by 4 bases and J by 6 bases, with 16 bases between. Germline lookup yields CDR1 SGDLS and CDR2 YYNGEE. Based on the CDR3 plus reference TRBV9 and TRBJ1-2, the full variable domain is DSGVTQTPKHLITATGQRVTLRCSPRSGDLSVYWYQQSLDQGLQFLIQYYNGEERAKGNILERFSAQQFPDLHSELNLSSLELGDSALYFCASSKHRVCHGYTFGSGTRLTVV.

This clone was found a few times. This chain links TRBV14 with TRBJ1-2, with D unresolved. Per germline, CDR1 SGHDN and CDR2 FVKESK. V dropped 1 base and J dropped 0 bases, with 9 bases sitting between them. CDR3 length equals 15 residues. The CDR3 loop is CASSQVGMANYGYTF. The CDR3, as DNA: TGTGCCAGCAGCCAAGTTGGTATGGCTAACTATGGCTACACCTTC.

This clone was observed a handful of times. The chain is built from TRBV5-1 and TRBJ1-5; no reliable D call. V was pared by 4 bases and J by 2 bases, with 10 bases between. Germline lookup yields CDR1 SGHRS and CDR2 YFSETQ. This CDR3 comprises 14 residues. CDR3 DNA: TGCGCCAGCAGCAAGAGCCCGGGCAATCAGCCCCAGCATTTT. This sequence encodes CASSKSPGNQPQHF.

This clone was found once. The J gene is TRBJ2-7, the V gene TRBV10-3, with a possible D match to TRBD2 (5 bases). The CDR3 runs 15 residues. Trimming stripped 0 bases from V and 3 bases from J, with 12 bases between. Germline lookup yields CDR1 ENHRY and CDR2 SYGVKD. The CDR3, as DNA: TGTGCCATCAGTGAGTCACCAGCGGTTCGCTACGAGCAGTACTTC. Its translation is CAISESPAVRYEQYF.

The chain has TRBV7-9 and TRBJ1-2; D remains ambiguous. This CDR3 has 15 residues. Germline CDR1 reads SEHNR; CDR2 reads FQNEAQ (reference sequence). V was cut by 0 bases and J by 5 bases, with 13 bases left in between. CDR3 residues: CASSLALSRSYGYTF. CDR3 nucleotide sequence: TGTGCCAGCAGCTTAGCCTTATCGCGATCATATGGCTACACCTTC.

The rearrangement uses TRBV5-1 and TRBJ1-1, with unresolved D. CDR1 SGHRS and CDR2 YFSETQ come from the germline V gene. Trimming removed 0 bases from V and 5 bases from J, with 14 bases in between. The CDR3 sequence is 15 residues long. The DNA for the CDR3 is TGCGCCAGCAGCTTGGTAGTTTCCCAGAGTACTGAAGCTTTCTTT. Its translation is CASSLVVSQSTEAFF.

This clone was observed a few times. V and J are TRBV15 and TRBJ2-2, with D hard to call. Between the trimmed V and J ends, which lost 0 bases and 0 bases, there was a span of 8 bases. The CDR3 runs to 16 residues. CDR1 LNHNV and CDR2 YYDKDF come from the germline V gene (reference sequence). CDR3 DNA sequence: TGTGCCACCAGCAGAGATAAGCGTTCGAACACCGGGGAGCTGTTTTTT. Its translation: CATSRDKRSNTGELFF. Looking up the rest from reference TRBV15 and TRBJ2-2 gives the full variable domain: DAMVIQNPRYQVTQFGKPVTLSCSQTLNHNVMYWYQQKSSQAPKLLFHYYDKDFNNEADTPDNFQSRRPNTSFCFLDIRSPGLGDTAMYLCATSRDKRSNTGELFFGEGSRLTVL.

The chain's CDR3 is CASSSAGPETQYF. The CDR3 bases are TGTGCCAGCAGCTCAGCAGGGCCTGAGACCCAGTACTTC. The rearrangement links TRBV5-4 to TRBJ2-5, with D tentatively TRBD1 (5 bases). There are 13 residues in the CDR3. The V end was cut by 3 bases, the J end by 5 bases, with 11 bases between. The V gene's germline CDR1 is SGHNT and CDR2 YYREEE (reference sequence).

This clone appeared a few times. The chain combines TRBV12-2 with TRBJ2-7. TRBV12-2 is deemed a pseudogene. CDR3 length: 16 residues. CDR3 bases: TGTGCAAGTCGCATCTATCTCGGCCCACACGCCTACGAGCAGTACTTC. Encoded protein: CASRIYLGPHAYEQYF.

This rearrangement joins TRBV6-5 to TRBJ2-7; D may be TRBD1 (6 bases). The germline V gene encodes CDR1 MNHEY and CDR2 SVGAGI. The CDR3 extends over 16 amino acids. Trimming pared 0 bases from V and 0 bases from J, leaving 12 bases between. CDR3 protein: CASSYSKTGSSYEQYF. Written as DNA, the CDR3 is TGTGCCAGCAGTTACTCGAAGACAGGAAGCTCCTACGAGCAGTACTTC.

This clone showed up just a few times. The rearrangement uses TRBV29-1 and TRBJ1-2, with D maybe TRBD1 (5 bases). Germline CDR1 is SQVTM and CDR2 is ANQGSEA. There are 13 residues in the CDR3. V was trimmed by 4 bases and J by 3 bases, leaving 12 bases between them. Here the CDR3 DNA reads TGCAGCGTTGGGAGGGGAGTGGACTATGGCTACACCTTC. This codes for CSVGRGVDYGYTF.

This clone was observed a handful of times. The chain recombines TRBV9 with TRBJ2-1, with 12 bases that match TRBD1. Germline-derived CDR1 and CDR2 are SGDLS and YYNGEE. The CDR3 extends over 15 amino acids. The ends lost 3 bases at V and 7 bases at J; junction bases unmatched: 5. The CDR3 sequence: CASSEAGQGANEQFF. Here the CDR3 DNA reads TGTGCCAGCAGCGAAGCGGGACAGGGGGCAAATGAGCAGTTCTTC. Using reference TRBV9 and TRBJ2-1 for the parts outside the CDR3, the full variable domain is DSGVTQTPKHLITATGQRVTLRCSPRSGDLSVYWYQQSLDQGLQFLIQYYNGEERAKGNILERFSAQQFPDLHSELNLSSLELGDSALYFCASSEAGQGANEQFFGPGTRLTVL.

This chain joins TRBV29-1 and TRBJ2-5, with TRBD1 matching 11 bases. Germline trimming cut 4 bases from V and 7 bases from J; bases unmatched to any gene: 8. Germline V gene lookup returns CDR1 SQVTM and CDR2 ANQGSEA. The CDR3 sequence is 14 residues long. CDR3 sequence: CSVGIGQGARTQYF. DNA of the CDR3: TGCAGCGTTGGAATAGGACAGGGGGCGAGGACCCAGTACTTC.

The chain has TRBV7-9 and TRBJ2-5, with 9 bases matching TRBD1. Trimming cost V 10 bases and J 1 base; bases outside gene matches: 4. Germline lookup yields CDR1 SEHNR and CDR2 FQNEAQ (reference sequence). The CDR3 runs to 13 residues. The CDR3 loop is CAIGQGSQETQYF. In nucleotides, the CDR3 is TGTGCCATCGGACAGGGGAGCCAAGAGACCCAGTACTTC.

In this sample, this clone turned up a few times. V usage is TRBV18 and J usage is TRBJ1-6, with 8 bases lining up with TRBD1. The CDR3 is made up of 16 amino acids. CDR1 is KGHSH, CDR2 LQKENI, per germline. V was clipped by 2 bases and J by 7 bases; unmatched bases: 7. CDR3 in amino acids: CASSPDQGAQNSPLHF. As DNA, the CDR3 is TGTGCCAGCTCACCAGATCAGGGGGCGCAGAATTCACCCCTCCACTTT.

The chain recombines TRBV9 with TRBJ2-7; D possibly corresponds to TRBD1 (5 bases). Germline V lookup: CDR1 SGDLS, CDR2 YYNGEE. V lost 4 bases and J lost 7, with 15 bases in between. This CDR3 is 13 amino acids long. The DNA for the CDR3 is TGTGCCAGCAGCCCGGACATGAGCAGAGAGCAGTACTTC. It yields the protein CASSPDMSREQYF.

In DNA form, the CDR3 reads TGTGCCAGCAGCGCGACAGGGGGCAGATCTGGGGCCAACGTCCTGACTTTC. This translates into CASSATGGRSGANVLTF. The chain is built from TRBV9 and TRBJ2-6; TRBD1 matches at 10 bases. This CDR3 spans 17 amino acids. V lost 3 bases and J lost 1; bases outside the gene matches: 4. CDR1 and CDR2 (germline): SGDLS, YYNGEE.

The V gene is TRBV11-3, the J gene TRBJ2-5; the match to TRBD1 covers 10 bases. Germline V gene lookup returns CDR1 SGHNT and CDR2 YENEEA. The V and J ends lost 5 bases and 4 bases, in that order; junction bases with no gene match: 10. The CDR3 is 16 residues long. The CDR3 sequence is CASSIPGQGISETQYF. The CDR3 nucleotides read TGTGCCAGCAGCATACCGGGACAGGGGATATCAGAGACCCAGTACTTC.

This clone was detected only a few times. The V call is TRBV6-6, the J call TRBJ2-3; possibly TRBD1 for D (5 bases). Germline lookup yields CDR1 MNHNY and CDR2 SVGAGI (reference sequence). Deletions cut 0 bases from V and 4 bases from J, with 11 bases between. The CDR3 extends over 15 amino acids. The CDR3 coding sequence is TGTGCCAGCAGTTACTCGGCAGGGCGCCCAGATACGCAGTATTTT. Amino acids: CASSYSAGRPDTQYF.

The sample holds a few counts of this clone. The V and J genes are TRBV14 and TRBJ2-5; D remains ambiguous. The germline V gene has CDR1 SGHDN and CDR2 FVKESK. This CDR3 contains 12 residues. V shed 4 bases and J shed 5 bases, with 8 bases lying between them. The chain's CDR3 is CASSRNGETQYF. The DNA for the CDR3 is TGTGCCAGCAGCCGAAATGGGGAGACCCAGTACTTC.

This clone was seen once. V usage is TRBV5-1 and J usage is TRBJ2-3; possibly TRBD2 for D (6 bases). This CDR3 is built from 15 residues. Germline-derived CDR1 and CDR2 are SGHRS and YFSETQ. The V gene lost 2 bases and the J gene lost 0 bases, with 10 bases spanning the gap. CDR3 amino acids: CASSFGSPSTDTQYF. The CDR3 nucleotides are TGCGCCAGCAGCTTCGGGAGTCCTAGCACAGATACGCAGTATTTT.

This clone showed up just a few times. The chain couples TRBV2 to TRBJ2-2; D perhaps matches TRBD2 (6 bases). The V gene lost 5 bases and the J gene lost 0 bases, with 10 bases spanning the gap. CDR1 is SNHLY, CDR2 FYNNEI, per germline. This CDR3 spans 15 amino acids. The DNA of the CDR3 is TGTGCCAGCAGTTACAGCGGGTCGAACACCGGGGAGCTGTTTTTT. Protein product: CASSYSGSNTGELFF.

The V gene is TRBV29-1, the J gene TRBJ1-1, with a tentative D call TRBD1 (5 bases). V lost 7 bases to trimming and J lost 3 bases, with 21 bases between them. Germline CDR1 and CDR2: SQVTM and ANQGSEA. CDR3 length equals 15 residues. CDR3 protein: CSATGSRGSYTEAFF. The CDR3 DNA follows: TGCAGCGCAACAGGATCACGGGGGAGTTACACTGAAGCTTTCTTT. Full variable domain (outside the CDR3, taken from reference TRBV29-1 and TRBJ1-1): SAVISQKPSRDICQRGTSLTIQCQVDSQVTMMFWYRQQPGQSLTLIATANQGSEATYESGFVIDKFPISRPNLTFSTLTVSNMSPEDSSIYLCSATGSRGSYTEAFFGQGTRLTVV.

V and J are TRBV7-9 and TRBJ2-7; possibly TRBD1 for D (5 bases). From germline, CDR1 is SEHNR and CDR2 FQNEAQ (reference sequence). The CDR3 length is 15 residues. The V end lost 2 bases, the J end lost 1 base, and 12 bases lay between the germline ends. The CDR3 DNA is TGTGCCAGCAGCTTAAGTCCAGGGAAGTCCTACGAGCAGTACTTC. Its translation: CASSLSPGKSYEQYF.

The CDR3 reads CASSEGVGSEAFF. The DNA for the CDR3 is TGTGCCAGTAGTGAAGGGGTCGGATCTGAAGCTTTCTTT. The chain has TRBV19 and TRBJ1-1, with a tentative D call TRBD1 (5 bases). The V gene lost 5 bases and the J gene lost 6 bases, with 13 bases spanning the gap. The CDR3 length is 13 residues. Germline V gives CDR1 LNHDA, CDR2 SQIVND (reference sequence).

This clone was seen repeatedly, ten times or more. This rearrangement joins TRBV27 to TRBJ2-7; possibly TRBD1 for D (5 bases). The CDR3 has 15 amino acids. Trimming pared 6 bases from V and 2 bases from J, leaving 17 bases between. Per the germline V gene, CDR1 is MNHEY and CDR2 is SMNVEV (reference sequence). This CDR3 reads CASSAATAAAYEQYF. Here the CDR3 DNA reads TGTGCCAGCAGCGCGGCGACAGCCGCTGCCTACGAGCAGTACTTC.

A few counts support this clone. The rearrangement links TRBV7-2 to TRBJ2-7; D remains ambiguous. CDR3 length: 13 amino acids. Germline V CDR1 and CDR2: SGHTA, FQGNSA. Trimming shortened V by 2 bases and J by 2 bases, and 7 bases separated the two germline ends. In DNA, the CDR3 is TGTGCCAGCAGCTTACACGGAACCTACGAGCAGTACTTC. Protein sequence: CASSLHGTYEQYF. The full variable domain, in which reference TRBV7-2 and TRBJ2-7 provide the parts outside the CDR3, is GAGVSQSPSNKVTEKGKDVELRCDPISGHTALYWYRQSLGQGLEFLIYFQGNSAPDKSGLPSDRFSAERTGGSVSTLTIQRTQQEDSAVYLCASSLHGTYEQYFGPGTRLTVT.

In its sample, this clone was seen a few times. The chain carries TRBV18 and TRBJ1-2, with D unresolved. Germline CDR1 is KGHSH and CDR2 is LQKENI. Trimming removed 2 bases from V and 4 bases from J, with 17 bases in between. CDR3 size: 16 residues. CDR3 region: CASSPGIWEQGYGYTF. CDR3 coding DNA: TGTGCCAGCTCACCAGGTATCTGGGAACAAGGCTATGGCTACACCTTC.